The 10 T cell receptor beta chains below were found in one sample sequenced in a study of shared clonotypes between healthy human individuals. Only in-frame clones appear in the TCRdb table, and some are missing; sequencing was by immunoSEQ multiplex PCR. The sample includes about 640,000 clones, about three quarters of them seen just once. The sequenced sample consisted of memory CD4+ T cells sorted from blood. Subset reported: CD45RA-negative fraction. These receptors all come from a woman in her twenties or thirties in good health.

This clone was recorded a few times. V gene TRBV5-1 combines with J gene TRBJ1-1; D is ambiguous. The CDR3 runs to 13 residues. Germline CDR1 reads SGHRS; CDR2 reads YFSETQ. The V end lost 3 bases, the J end lost 7 bases, and 13 bases lay between the germline ends. This CDR3 is CASSSPDRGEAFF. The DNA of the CDR3 is TGCGCCAGCAGCTCACCCGACCGAGGTGAAGCTTTCTTT.

This clone was recorded only once. The J gene is TRBJ1-5, the V gene TRBV2; 10 bases align to TRBD1. The CDR3 runs 15 residues. V was pared by 8 bases and J by 7 bases, with 11 bases of the junction left unmatched. Germline CDR1 and CDR2: SNHLY and FYNNEI. The CDR3 loop reads CASGLDRGPGQPQHF. DNA of the CDR3: TGTGCCAGCGGTCTCGACAGGGGGCCTGGGCAGCCCCAGCATTTT.

The rearrangement links TRBV6-4 to TRBJ2-3, with 9 bases identical to TRBD2. In germline, CDR1 is MRHNA, CDR2 SNTAGT. The CDR3 loop spans 15 amino acids. V trimming: 3 bases; J trimming: 0 bases; junction bases outside the gene matches: 1. As DNA, the CDR3 is TGTGCCAGCAGTGAACTAGCGGGTAGCACAGATACGCAGTATTTT. It translates to CASSELAGSTDTQYF.

The chain links TRBV11-2 to TRBJ2-5; 7 bases are shared with TRBD1. CDR1 and CDR2 from the germline V gene are SGHAT and FQNNGV. Trimming took 0 bases from V and 6 from J; bases not matched to a gene: 10. The CDR3 is 16 amino acids. CDR3 loop: CASSLDLAGGQKTQYF. The CDR3 DNA sequence: TGTGCCAGCAGCTTAGATCTGGCAGGGGGTCAGAAGACCCAGTACTTC.

V gene TRBV4-1 combines with J gene TRBJ2-7, with 11 bases fitting TRBD2. Trimming took 0 bases from V and 10 from J; bases not matched to a gene: 5. From germline, CDR1 is MGHRA and CDR2 YSYEKL. The CDR3 extends over 14 amino acids. The CDR3 DNA reads as TGCGCCAGCAGCCAAGAACTAGCGGGAGTTGGTCAGTACTTC. This encodes CASSQELAGVGQYF.

V usage is TRBV5-4 and J usage is TRBJ2-5; no definite D call. CDR3 length: 15 residues. Per the germline V gene, CDR1 is SGHNT and CDR2 is YYREEE (reference sequence). V lost 0 bases and J lost 6, with 15 bases in between. The DNA for the CDR3 is TGTGCCAGCAGCTTGGAAACTTCACCGCTTAAGACCCAGTACTTC. This encodes CASSLETSPLKTQYF.

Regarding this clone: Since a much larger clone is just one base distant, this may be a read error. This same CDR3 is encoded by further DNA sequences in the sample. V usage is TRBV18 and J usage is TRBJ2-3; the match to TRBD2 covers 9 bases. The CDR3 extends over 15 amino acids. Germline V CDR1 and CDR2: KGHSH, LQKENI. Trimming took 2 bases from V and 3 from J; bases not matched to a gene: 3. DNA for the CDR3: TGTGCCAGCTCACCAACGCTAGCGGGAACAGATACGCAGTATTTT. Its protein product is CASSPTLAGTDTQYF. Complete variable domain (other parts from reference TRBV18 and TRBJ2-3): NAGVMQNPRHLVRRRGQEARLRCSPMKGHSHVYWYRQLPEEGLKFMVYLQKENIIDESGMPKERFSAEFPKEGPSILRIQQVVRGDSAAYFCASSPTLAGTDTQYFGPGTRLTVL.

The V call is TRBV9, the J call TRBJ2-1; 7 positions match TRBD1. From germline, CDR1 is SGDLS and CDR2 YYNGEE. The trim removed 6 bases at V and 9 bases at J, leaving 18 bases unmatched. This CDR3 is 16 amino acids long. CDR3 protein: CASTKDRDSLRSEQFF. As DNA, the CDR3 is TGTGCCAGCACTAAGGACCGGGACAGCCTGAGGAGTGAGCAGTTCTTC.

The chain has TRBV25-1 and TRBJ2-1; 10 nucleotides agree with TRBD2. The CDR3 runs 18 residues. Germline trimming cut 4 bases from V and 4 bases from J; bases unmatched to any gene: 13. In germline, CDR1 is MGHDK, CDR2 SYGVNS. CDR3 DNA: TGTGCCAGCAGTGTATCTCATCGACTAGCGGGCAGATACAATGAGCAGTTCTTC. It translates to CASSVSHRLAGRYNEQFF.

The chain is built from TRBV7-9 and TRBJ1-3; weak D call: TRBD1 (6 bases). Trimming cost V 2 bases and J 2 bases, with 10 bases left between them. Germline assignment: CDR1 SEHNR and CDR2 FQNEAQ (reference sequence). The CDR3 runs 15 residues. The CDR3 DNA follows: TGTGCCAGCAGCTTATCAGGGGTGGCTGGAAACACCATATATTTT. Translation: CASSLSGVAGNTIYF.